The 4 T cell receptor beta chains reported below all come from one sample, sequenced in a study of T-cell reconstitution after alpha-beta-depleted transplantation in children. Unique molecular identifiers featured in how the TCRbeta library was prepared. TCRdb redid the calling of the PCR reads with MiXCR, one entry per CDR3 protein. Of around 190,000 distinct CDR3 sequences detected, approximately 6.9% appear once; the ten largest clones hold about 5.5%. Material: PBMCs, obtained before TCRalphabeta/CD19-depleted stem cell transplant. These receptors were obtained from a boy aged 2 to 10 with acute lymphoblastic leukemia, due to receive a stem cell transplant.

This sequence joins TRBV7-2 and TRBJ2-2; 7 bases are a match to TRBD1. Germline V CDR1 and CDR2: SGHTA, FQGNSA. The CDR3 is 15 residues long. V shed 2 bases, J shed 4 bases, and the junction held 4 bases outside the gene matches. The CDR3 spells CASSLSGDSTGELFF. Written as DNA, the CDR3 is TGTGCCAGCAGCTTATCTGGGGACAGCACCGGGGAGCTGTTTTTT.

Ten or more counts support this clonotype. V usage is TRBV12-3 or TRBV12-4 and J usage is TRBJ2-1; D possibly corresponds to TRBD2 (5 bases). Trimming took 4 bases from V and 0 from J, leaving 16 bases between them. CDR3 length: 17 amino acids. Here the CDR3 reads CASSWTRDPRSYNEQFF. In DNA form, the CDR3 reads TGTGCCAGCAGTTGGACCCGGGATCCCCGCTCCTACAATGAGCAGTTCTTC.

This clonotype was seen repeatedly, ten times or more. The V call is TRBV20-1, the J call TRBJ1-5; TRBD1 might be the D (6 bases). The germline gives CDR1 DFQATT, CDR2 SNEGSKA (reference sequence). The CDR3 consists of 14 residues. V shed 6 bases and J shed 2 bases, with 14 bases lying between them. The CDR3: CSALPGERNQPQHF. DNA of the CDR3: TGCAGTGCGCTCCCAGGGGAACGCAATCAGCCCCAGCATTTT.

The CDR3: CASSSGVASPLHF. The CDR3 DNA reads as TGTGCCAGCAGCTCAGGGGTCGCTTCACCCCTCCACTTT. The rearrangement links TRBV7-1 to TRBJ1-6; D is undetermined. TRBV7-1 is sorted into the ORF group, with uncertain function. V was pared by 1 base and J by 9 bases, with 7 bases between. This CDR3 is built from 13 residues.